These 15 T cell receptor beta chains were sequenced from one sample in a study of shared T cell receptors in the human thymus. Only in-frame clones appear in the TCRdb table, and some are missing; sequencing was by immunoSEQ multiplex PCR. The sample consists of about 380,000 clones, over 90% of them appearing once. Sequenced input: thymocytes. These receptors came from a human donor.

CDR3 nucleotides: TGCGCCAGCAGGAGGGAGCCGACTGGGGCCAACGTCCTGACTTTC. It translates to CASRREPTGANVLTF. This chain joins TRBV5-1 and TRBJ2-6; D is possibly TRBD2 (5 bases). Trimming cost V 5 bases and J 2 bases, with 11 bases left between them. Germline lookup yields CDR1 SGHRS and CDR2 YFSETQ. CDR3 length: 15 amino acids.

The chain recombines TRBV5-1 with TRBJ2-4, with 7 bases that match TRBD1. Germline V gene lookup returns CDR1 SGHRS and CDR2 YFSETQ. The CDR3 extends over 16 amino acids. V lost 0 bases to trimming and J lost 0 bases; unmatched junction nucleotides: 3. The CDR3: CASSLGDSQAKNIQYF. The CDR3 region has the DNA TGCGCCAGCAGCTTGGGGGACAGCCAAGCCAAAAACATTCAGTACTTC.

The chain joins TRBV4-1 to TRBJ1-3, with 10 nucleotides matching TRBD1. V gave up 1 base and J gave up 7 bases; unmatched junction bases: 10. The CDR3 is 17 amino acids. The germline V gene has CDR1 MGHRA and CDR2 YSYEKL. The CDR3 here is CASSQGRQGAKGNTIYF. The CDR3 DNA follows: TGCGCCAGCAGCCAAGGCCGACAGGGGGCAAAAGGGAACACCATATATTTT.

This chain uses TRBV27 with TRBJ1-5, with a possible D match to TRBD1 (5 bases). The CDR3 sequence is 15 residues long. Trimming shortened V by 1 base and J by 4 bases, and 11 bases separated the two germline ends. Germline V gives CDR1 MNHEY, CDR2 SMNVEV (reference sequence). This chain's CDR3 is CASSLLGGSNQPQHF. CDR3 coding DNA: TGTGCCAGCAGTTTATTGGGGGGGAGTAATCAGCCCCAGCATTTT.

The CDR3 coding sequence is TGTGCCAGCAGTTCCACAGGGGGGGAAGTCGGTGGCTACACCTTC. Its protein is CASSSTGGEVGGYTF. The chain recombines TRBV28 with TRBJ1-2; 8 nucleotides match TRBD1. This CDR3 spans 15 amino acids. Trimming cost V 4 bases and J 7 bases; bases outside gene matches: 11. Germline CDR1 MDHEN, CDR2 SYDVKM.

The rearrangement joins TRBV6-4 to TRBJ2-6, with TRBD1 as a possible D gene (6 bases). This CDR3 is built from 16 residues. Germline loops: CDR1 MRHNA, CDR2 SNTAGT. V lost 2 bases and J 2 bases, leaving 10 bases between the germline ends. The CDR3 here is CASSDGQGPGANVLTF. DNA for the CDR3: TGTGCCAGCAGTGACGGCCAGGGGCCTGGGGCCAACGTCCTGACTTTC.

The chain links TRBV28 to TRBJ1-5, with 9 bases aligning to TRBD1. The germline CDR1 and CDR2 sequences are MDHEN and SYDVKM. The length of the CDR3 is 16 residues. Unmatched junction bases numbered 10, after V lost 5 bases and J lost 5 bases. For the CDR3, the DNA is TGTGCCAGCAGTATATCTTGGACAGGGGAGGATCAGCCCCAGCATTTT. Amino acid sequence: CASSISWTGEDQPQHF. Using reference TRBV28 and TRBJ1-5 for the parts outside the CDR3, the full variable domain is DVKVTQSSRYLVKRTGEKVFLECVQDMDHENMFWYRQDPGLGLRLIYFSYDVKMKEKGDIPEGYSVSREKKERFSLILESASTNQTSMYLCASSISWTGEDQPQHFGDGTRLSIL.

The chain combines TRBV10-3 with TRBJ1-4; D gene ambiguous. V lost 10 bases to trimming and J lost 6 bases, with 6 bases between them. Germline CDR1 ENHRY, CDR2 SYGVKD. This CDR3 is built from 10 residues. The CDR3 DNA reads TGTGCCACCCCCGATGAAAAACTGTTTTTT. It is translated as CATPDEKLFF.

This clone was seen once. This sequence joins TRBV13 and TRBJ2-1, with 15 bases aligning to TRBD2. Losses at the gene ends were 5 bases for V and 8 bases for J; bases not matched to a gene: 7. CDR1 and CDR2 from the germline V gene are PRHDT and FYEKMQ (reference sequence). The CDR3 is 16 amino acids. The CDR3 region has the DNA TGTGCCAGCAGCGCGACTGGGACTAGCGGGAGGTATGAGCAGTTCTTC. This encodes CASSATGTSGRYEQFF. The full variable domain, its missing parts supplied by reference TRBV13 and TRBJ2-1, is AAGVIQSPRHLIKEKRETATLKCYPIPRHDTVYWYQQGPGQDPQFLISFYEKMQSDKGSIPDRFSAQQFSDYHSELNMSSLELGDSALYFCASSATGTSGRYEQFFGPGTRLTVL.

The chain recombines TRBV28 with TRBJ1-3; D is unresolved. Trimming shortened V by 6 bases and J by 3 bases, and 15 bases separated the two germline ends. From germline, CDR1 is MDHEN and CDR2 SYDVKM. The CDR3 has 15 residues. In nucleotides, the CDR3 is TGTGCCAGCAGCAAAGAAAGGCTCGGTGGAAACACCATATATTTT. Its protein is CASSKERLGGNTIYF.

The chain couples TRBV12-2 to TRBJ2-4; the DNA was not compared with TRBD1, the D call given in the table. TRBV12-2 is shown as a pseudogene. The CDR3 is 14 residues long. The CDR3 reads CATGEQGAKNIQYF. CDR3 DNA sequence: TGTGCAACCGGCGAACAGGGAGCCAAAAACATTCAGTACTTC.

The chain combines TRBV7-8 with TRBJ2-7; 8 bases align to TRBD1. V trimming: 5 bases; J trimming: 2 bases; junction bases outside the gene matches: 5. CDR3 length: 14 amino acids. Germline CDR1 SGHVS, CDR2 FQNEAQ. This CDR3 is CASSPLTGAYEQYF. In DNA form, the CDR3 reads TGTGCCAGCAGCCCGCTGACAGGGGCCTACGAGCAGTACTTC.

As DNA, the CDR3 is TGTGCCAGCAGCTTAGGGCTCCTCGGGACCACAGATACGCAGTATTTT. Its protein product is CASSLGLLGTTDTQYF. This chain links TRBV11-3 with TRBJ2-3, with D perhaps given as TRBD1 or TRBD2 (5 bases each). The CDR3 is made up of 16 amino acids. Looked up from germline, CDR1 is SGHNT and CDR2 is YENEEA. V was clipped by 1 base and J by 2 bases, with 13 bases between them.

V usage is TRBV4-1 and J usage is TRBJ2-1; D uncertain. V dropped 4 bases and J dropped 3 bases, with 19 bases sitting between them. The CDR3 spans 17 residues. Germline CDR1 MGHRA, CDR2 YSYEKL. The CDR3 DNA reads as TGCGCCAGCAGCCCGCTTTTATGGACCCCCCGCTACAATGAGCAGTTCTTC. Amino acid sequence: CASSPLLWTPRYNEQFF.

The rearrangement links TRBV9 to TRBJ1-1, with D uncertain. This CDR3 spans 12 amino acids. Trimming pared 2 bases from V and 1 base from J, leaving 3 bases between. Per the germline V gene, CDR1 is SGDLS and CDR2 is YYNGEE. The CDR3 loop reads CASSVPNTEAFF. The CDR3, as DNA: TGTGCCAGCAGCGTCCCGAACACTGAAGCTTTCTTT.